Reported below is one T cell receptor beta chain. Produced via immunoSEQ multiplex PCR; TCRdb's table is partial and in-frame only. The table records about 45,000 clones, roughly 90% of them present only once. The data belong to a study of PD-L1 blockade in urothelial cancer. Time point described: pretreatment peripheral blood. CDR1 SQVTM and CDR2 ANQGSEA come from the germline V gene. The ends lost 7 bases at V and 5 bases at J; junction bases unmatched: 15. The CDR3 totals 15 residues. This clonotype originated in a donor over 35 with urothelial cancer. The V and J genes are TRBV29-1 and TRBJ2-3, with 7 bases aligning to TRBD2. Sequenced here: PBMCs, sampled around atezolizumab (anti-PD-L1) treatment. Here the CDR3 DNA reads TGCAGCGGAGGTCGGGACTACCCACAAGTAGATACGCAGTATTTT. Protein: CSGGRDYPQVDTQYF.